A selection of T cell receptor beta chains follows, all from one sample in a study of cytomegalovirus exposure and HLA in healthy donors. The assay was immunoSEQ multiplex PCR, and TCRdb's table has in-frame clones only and misses some. The data contain 150,000 or so clones, 65% to 85% of them singletons. Sequencing used PBMCs. These receptors were taken from a woman younger than 30 in good health and CMV-seronegative. The CDR3 runs from the conserved cysteine through the conserved F or W. A D gene is named only where the DNA matches it firmly. Clone size, where shown, is once, few, many, or a class for clones that have expanded.

j_call,clone_size,d_call,v_call,cdr3_aa,cdr3_nt
TRBJ2-7,.,.,TRBV5-1,CASTDTGRSYEQYF,TGCGCCAGTACTGACACAGGCCGCTCCTACGAGCAGTACTTC
TRBJ1-6,.,.,TRBV6-5,CASSYSASSYNSPLHF,TGTGCCAGCAGTTACTCGGCTAGCTCCTATAATTCACCCCTCCACTTT
TRBJ1-2,once,TRBD1,TRBV6-1,CANSQTGDYGYTF,TGTGCCAACTCCCAGACAGGGGACTATGGCTACACCTTC
TRBJ1-1,few,.,TRBV7-9,CASSLDRVATEAFF,TGTGCCAGCAGCTTAGACAGGGTGGCAACTGAAGCTTTCTTT
TRBJ2-5,.,.,TRBV6-5,CASSSVQETQYF,TGTGCCAGCTCTAGCGTACAAGAGACCCAGTACTTC
TRBJ1-2,.,.,TRBV7-9,CASSPKARNGYTF,TGTGCCAGCAGTCCTAAAGCCAGGAACGGCTACACCTTC
TRBJ2-1,.,TRBD2,TRBV5-1,CASSLARTSGRAEQFF,TGCGCCAGCAGCTTGGCAAGGACTAGCGGTAGGGCTGAGCAGTTCTTC
TRBJ2-7,.,.,TRBV28,CASSLENPLRGQYF,TGTGCCAGCAGTTTAGAGAACCCATTACGGGGGCAGTACTTC
TRBJ2-5,.,TRBD1,TRBV14,CASSLWTGDQRETQYF,TGTGCCAGCAGCCTTTGGACAGGGGACCAGAGGGAGACCCAGTACTTC
TRBJ2-7,.,.,TRBV28,CASSSGVGSSYEQYF,TGTGCCAGCAGCTCCGGAGTGGGGAGCTCCTACGAGCAGTACTTC
TRBJ1-2,.,TRBD1,TRBV5-6,CASSLVGGDYGYTF,TGTGCCAGCAGCTTGGTAGGGGGCGACTATGGCTACACCTTC
TRBJ2-1,.,TRBD2,TRBV4-1,CASSTGLAGGFYNEQFF,TGCGCCAGCAGCACCGGACTAGCGGGAGGGTTCTACAATGAGCAGTTCTTC
TRBJ2-2,.,TRBD1,TRBV5-6,CASSLAGGVTGELFF,TGTGCCAGCAGCTTGGCAGGGGGCGTCACCGGGGAGCTGTTTTTT
TRBJ1-2,.,.,TRBV5-4,CASTRDVDGYTF,TGTGCCAGCACTCGGGATGTCGATGGCTACACCTTC
TRBJ1-3,.,.,TRBV5-1,CASSPLGGGVDTIYF,TGCGCCAGCAGCCCCTTGGGAGGGGGAGTGGACACCATATATTTT
TRBJ1-2,.,.,TRBV19,CASSTPAERNGYTF,TGTGCCAGTAGTACCCCCGCAGAGAGGAATGGCTACACCTTC
TRBJ2-7,.,.,TRBV15,CATSRERTNYYEQYF,TGTGCCACCAGCAGAGAGAGGACTAACTACTACGAGCAGTACTTC
TRBJ2-7,few,TRBD2,TRBV15,CATSRDLASGRREQYF,TGTGCCACCAGCAGAGATTTGGCTAGCGGGAGAAGGGAGCAGTACTTC
TRBJ2-7,.,.,TRBV5-5,CASSLGAGPTYEQYF,TGTGCCAGCAGCTTGGGAGCAGGTCCGACCTACGAGCAGTACTTC
TRBJ2-7,.,TRBD1,TRBV10-2,CASSARQGAFYEQYF,TGCGCCAGCAGCGCTAGACAGGGGGCTTTTTACGAGCAGTACTTC
TRBJ2-3,.,TRBD2,TRBV10-3,CAISLAGSVDTQYF,TGTGCCATCAGTTTAGCGGGGTCCGTCGATACGCAGTATTTT
TRBJ1-4,.,.,TRBV5-1,CASSGEEKLFF,TGCGCCAGCAGTGGAGAGGAAAAACTGTTTTTT
TRBJ2-3,.,TRBD1,TRBV19,CASTGDTDTQYF,TGTGCCAGCACAGGGGACACAGATACGCAGTATTTT
TRBJ1-2,.,TRBD1,TRBV10-3,CAISEGQGAQSNYGYTF,TGTGCCATCAGTGAAGGACAGGGGGCCCAATCTAACTATGGCTACACCTTC
TRBJ2-7,.,.,TRBV6-1,CAVPGGPRYEQYF,TGTGCAGTTCCGGGGGGCCCCCGCTACGAGCAGTACTTC
TRBJ2-6,.,.,TRBV6-5,CASSYESAGANVLAF,TGTGCCAGCAGTTACGAGAGTGCTGGGGCCAACGTCCTGGCTTTC
TRBJ2-7,few,.,TRBV6-1,CASSDWTAAYEQYF,TGTGCCAGCAGTGACTGGACTGCTGCCTACGAGCAGTACTTC
TRBJ2-7,.,TRBD1,TRBV6-6,CASRDGQAVYEQYF,TGTGCCAGCAGGGACGGACAGGCTGTCTACGAGCAGTACTTC
TRBJ1-1,.,TRBD1,TRBV6-5,CASSRDRENTEAFF,TGTGCCAGCAGCCGGGACAGGGAGAACACTGAAGCTTTCTTT
TRBJ1-1,.,.,TRBV6-5,CASSYGRGKAEAFF,TGTGCCAGCAGTTACGGGAGGGGGAAGGCTGAAGCTTTCTTT
TRBJ1-4,.,.,TRBV7-9,CASSLRGGDLFF,TGTGCCAGCAGCTTAAGGGGGGGCGATCTGTTTTTT
TRBJ2-3,.,.,TRBV7-9,CASNAVPDTQYF,TGTGCCAGCAACGCGGTCCCAGATACGCAGTATTTT
TRBJ2-3,.,.,TRBV30,CAWSVGGIADTQYF,TGTGCCTGGAGTGTCGGCGGGATAGCAGATACGCAGTATTTT
TRBJ1-1,.,.,TRBV7-9,CASSLLAGNAEAFF,TGTGCCAGCAGCTTATTAGCGGGAAACGCTGAAGCTTTCTTT
TRBJ2-7,.,.,TRBV28,CASSRRGNEQYF,TGTGCCAGCAGTCGGCGGGGAAACGAGCAGTACTTC
TRBJ2-7,.,.,TRBV7-2,CASSKTNLYEQYF,TGTGCCAGCAGCAAAACTAATCTCTACGAGCAGTACTTC
TRBJ2-3,few,.,TRBV5-1,CASSLVATDTDTQYF,TGCGCCAGCAGCTTGGTTGCGACAGACACAGATACGCAGTATTTT
TRBJ2-7,.,.,TRBV27,CASILRGSSYEQYF,TGTGCCAGCATTTTGCGGGGAAGCTCCTACGAGCAGTACTTC
TRBJ1-5,.,.,TRBV10-1,CASSDGGIGQPQHF,TGCGCCAGCAGTGACGGAGGGATTGGTCAGCCCCAGCATTTT
TRBJ2-5,.,TRBD2,TRBV7-2,CASNPGGGQETQYF,TGTGCCAGCAACCCCGGGGGGGGTCAAGAGACCCAGTACTTC
TRBJ1-2,.,TRBD1,TRBV7-2,CASSLARGEYGYTF,TGTGCCAGCAGCTTAGCCAGGGGGGAATATGGCTACACCTTC
TRBJ1-1,few,.,TRBV6-5,CASSRREDTEAFF,TGTGCCAGCAGTCGCAGGGAGGACACTGAAGCTTTCTTT
TRBJ2-3,.,TRBD2,TRBV5-1,CASSVSSGSTDTQYF,TGCGCCAGCAGCGTGAGTAGCGGGAGCACAGATACGCAGTATTTT
TRBJ2-7,.,.,TRBV29-1,CSAGHDSPYEQYF,TGCAGCGCTGGTCACGACAGTCCCTACGAGCAGTACTTC
TRBJ2-7,.,.,TRBV5-1,CASSSDYEQYF,TGCGCCAGCAGCTCAGACTACGAGCAGTACTTC
TRBJ1-4,once,.,TRBV28,CASSLGGTRREKLFF,TGTGCCAGCAGTTTAGGGGGGACTCGCAGGGAAAAACTGTTTTTT
TRBJ2-1,.,TRBD2,TRBV10-3,CAISALGLLAMGGNEQFF,TGTGCCATCAGTGCTCTGGGGCTACTAGCTATGGGGGGGAATGAGCAGTTCTTC